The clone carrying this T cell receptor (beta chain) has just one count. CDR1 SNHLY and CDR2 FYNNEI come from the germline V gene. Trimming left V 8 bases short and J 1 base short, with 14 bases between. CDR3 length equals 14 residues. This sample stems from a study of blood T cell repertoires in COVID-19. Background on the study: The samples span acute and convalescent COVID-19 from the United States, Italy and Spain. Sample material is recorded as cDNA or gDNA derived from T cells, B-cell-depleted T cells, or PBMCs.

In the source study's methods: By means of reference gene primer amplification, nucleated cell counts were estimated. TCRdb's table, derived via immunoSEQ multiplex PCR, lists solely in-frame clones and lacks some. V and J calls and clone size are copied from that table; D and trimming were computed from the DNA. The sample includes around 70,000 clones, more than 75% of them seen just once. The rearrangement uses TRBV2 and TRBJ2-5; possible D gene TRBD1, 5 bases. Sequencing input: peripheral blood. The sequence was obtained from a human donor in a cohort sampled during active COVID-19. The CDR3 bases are TGTGCCAGCGATCAGACAGTTCTCCAAGAGACCCAGTACTTC. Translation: CASDQTVLQETQYF.